The entry that follows covers one T cell receptor beta chain sequence. Its specificity is unknown. For the second PCR, which ran for 7 to 11 cycles, a sample-barcoded 5' primer and a J-beta primer mix were used. A template-switch adaptor containing 12 random nucleotides labeled each cDNA molecule. TCRdb re-analysed the 5' RACE reads in MiXCR, keeping a single row per CDR3 protein. The table lists around 710,000 distinct CDR3 sequences, about 40% of them singletons, with 20% to 25% in the top ten. This CDR3 region has 15 residues. From germline, CDR1 is SGHTA and CDR2 FQGTGA. The V end was cut by 4 bases, the J end by 0 bases, with 10 bases between. This entry comes from a study of blood T cells in healthy people across ages. Looking at the study overall: In model experiments, template switching was able to capture about one barcoded beta molecule for every two T cells that were present.

General observations from the study: A strong correlation was found between TCR beta diversity and the percentage of naive T cells.

This chain uses TRBV7-3 with TRBJ2-4; tentatively, D is TRBD2 (5 bases). Sequencing was carried out using blood. The clonotype comes from a woman aged 55 to 70 in good health. This CDR3 is CASSSGILAKNIQYF. The CDR3 nucleotides read TGTGCCAGCAGCTCCGGGATTCTAGCCAAAAACATTCAGTACTTC.